This T cell receptor beta chain was sequenced for a study of blood T cell repertoires in COVID-19. In germline, CDR1 is SGHTS, CDR2 YDEGEE. The trim removed 6 bases at V and 4 bases at J, leaving 10 bases unmatched. This CDR3 spans 16 amino acids. TCRdb's table, derived via immunoSEQ multiplex PCR, lists solely in-frame clones and lacks some. The sample yields under 40,000 clones, roughly 84% seen once. This clone has a handful of counts. This TCR came from a man aged 70-80 years with active COVID-19. The chain combines TRBV5-8 with TRBJ2-1; TRBD1 agrees at 10 bases. The sample was peripheral blood. CDR3 sequence (DNA): TGTGCCAGCAATCCCTGGGCGGGACAGGGGTACAATGAGCAGTTCTTC. Its protein product is CASNPWAGQGYNEQFF.